Presented here are 8 T cell receptor beta chains from one specimen sequenced in a study of early T cells in non-severe SARS-CoV-2 infection. One entry per CDR3 protein, called by TCRdb with MiXCR from the 5' RACE reads. This sample has tens of thousands of distinct CDR3 sequences, with around 10% found just once. Sequencing input: whole blood. The receptors originated from an adult who was a healthcare worker with PCR-confirmed SARS-CoV-2 infection or an uninfected control (not recorded which).

This clonotype was counted many times. This rearrangement joins TRBV5-1 to TRBJ2-7; 8 nucleotides match TRBD1. Trimming took 0 bases from V and 5 from J; bases not matched to a gene: 4. There are 14 residues in the CDR3. The germline CDR1 and CDR2 sequences are SGHRS and YFSETQ. The CDR3 nucleotides are TGCGCCAGCAGCTTGGGGGCAGGGGGCGACGAGCAGTACTTC. Translated: CASSLGAGGDEQYF.

At least ten counts were recorded for this clonotype. The genes are TRBV5-5 and TRBJ2-1; TRBD1 might be the D (6 bases). The V and J ends lost 3 bases and 1 base respectively, with 17 bases between them. Germline V gene lookup returns CDR1 SGHKS and CDR2 YYEKEE (reference sequence). This CDR3 comprises 17 residues. The CDR3 nucleotides read TGTGCCAGCAGCTGGAGACAGGCGCAACTATCCTACAATGAGCAGTTCTTC. Translating it yields CASSWRQAQLSYNEQFF.

This clonotype was recorded many times. The rearrangement uses TRBV5-1 and TRBJ1-6; 9 nucleotides align to TRBD1. Germline V CDR1 and CDR2: SGHRS, YFSETQ. Trimming took 4 bases from V and 7 from J; bases not matched to a gene: 9. CDR3 length: 16 amino acids. The CDR3 protein is CASSTLGQGVNSPLHF. The CDR3 DNA is TGCGCCAGCAGCACACTGGGACAGGGTGTGAATTCACCCCTCCACTTT.

This clonotype is a singleton in its sample. The V and J genes are TRBV29-1 and TRBJ1-1; D is undetermined. CDR1 and CDR2 from the germline V gene are SQVTM and ANQGSEA. The CDR3 contains 11 residues. Trimming took 6 bases from V and 3 from J, leaving 8 bases between them. The CDR3 sequence is CSVLTYTEAFF. CDR3 DNA sequence: TGCAGCGTCTTGACGTACACTGAAGCTTTCTTT.

This clonotype was seen many times. CDR3 amino acids: CASSQELSGQVYGYTF. DNA for the CDR3: TGCGCCAGCAGCCAAGAACTATCGGGACAGGTTTATGGCTACACCTTC. This chain connects TRBV4-1 to TRBJ1-2, with 8 bases matching TRBD1. The germline CDR1 and CDR2 sequences are MGHRA and YSYEKL. This CDR3 is built from 16 residues. Trimming removed 0 bases from V and 5 bases from J; junction bases left unmatched: 8.

This clonotype was counted ten times or more. The V and J genes are TRBV20-1 and TRBJ1-1; D possibly corresponds to TRBD1 (5 bases). V was clipped by 3 bases and J by 4 bases, with 12 bases between them. The CDR3 is 13 residues long. CDR1 is DFQATT, CDR2 SNEGSKA, per germline (reference sequence). The CDR3 loop is CSARGEVGTEAFF. CDR3 nucleotide sequence: TGCAGTGCTAGGGGGGAGGTAGGCACTGAAGCTTTCTTT.

The table lists this clonotype with many counts. The chain employs TRBV7-9 and TRBJ1-6; D uncertain. The CDR3 length is 14 residues. Trimming took 2 bases from V and 5 from J, leaving 7 bases between them. Germline V gives CDR1 SEHNR, CDR2 FQNEAQ (reference sequence). CDR3 protein: CASSLLPHNSPLHF. The DNA of the CDR3 is TGTGCCAGCAGCTTATTACCACATAATTCACCCCTCCACTTT.

This clonotype was counted between two and nine times. The rearrangement joins TRBV21-1 to TRBJ1-6. TRBV21-1 is listed as a pseudogene. The length of the CDR3 is 12 residues. CDR3 region: CARRTANSPLHF. The CDR3, as DNA: TGTGCCAGGCGGACGGCTAATTCACCCCTCCACTTT.